This T cell receptor beta chain was identified in a study of cytomegalovirus exposure and HLA in healthy donors. Per the germline V gene, CDR1 is SEHNR and CDR2 is FQNEAQ (reference sequence). There are 14 residues in the CDR3. Trimming took 4 bases from V and 6 from J; bases not matched to a gene: 6. Study results and limitations: Later analysis suggested most CMV-associated TCR beta chains were HLA-restricted.

In the PCR, 60 Vbeta and 13 Jbeta primers were used. Sequenced by immunoSEQ multiplex PCR; TCRdb stores in-frame clones only, minus some. The repertoire has 200,000 to 250,000 clones, around nine tenths of them found once; the top ten carry 1%. Worth noting for this clone: The antigen remains undetermined.

The chain uses TRBV7-9 and TRBJ1-2, with TRBD1 identical over 9 bases. Sequenced: PBMCs. This clonotype was sampled from a woman aged 18-35 years in good health and CMV-seronegative. This CDR3 is CASSWGTGNDGYTF. In DNA, the CDR3 is TGTGCCAGCAGCTGGGGGACAGGGAACGATGGCTACACCTTC. The full variable domain, its missing parts supplied by reference TRBV7-9 and TRBJ1-2, is DTGVSQNPRHKITKRGQNVTFRCDPISEHNRLYWYRQTLGQGPEFLTYFQNEAQLEKSRLLSDRFSAERPKGSFSTLEIQRTEQGDSAMYLCASSWGTGNDGYTFGSGTRLTVV.